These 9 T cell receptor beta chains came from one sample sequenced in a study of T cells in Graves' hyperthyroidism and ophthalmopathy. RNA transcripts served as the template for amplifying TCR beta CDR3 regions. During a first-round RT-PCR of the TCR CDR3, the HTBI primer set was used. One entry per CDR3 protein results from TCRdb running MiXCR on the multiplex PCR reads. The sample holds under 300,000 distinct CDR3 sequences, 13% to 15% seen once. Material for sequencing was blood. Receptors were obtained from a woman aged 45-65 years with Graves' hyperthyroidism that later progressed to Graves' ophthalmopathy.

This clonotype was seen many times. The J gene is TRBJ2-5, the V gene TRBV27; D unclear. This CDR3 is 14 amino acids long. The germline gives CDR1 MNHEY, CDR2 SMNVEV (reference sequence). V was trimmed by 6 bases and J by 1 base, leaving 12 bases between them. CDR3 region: CASRSEGFQETQYF. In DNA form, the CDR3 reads TGTGCCAGCAGATCCGAAGGATTCCAAGAGACCCAGTACTTC.

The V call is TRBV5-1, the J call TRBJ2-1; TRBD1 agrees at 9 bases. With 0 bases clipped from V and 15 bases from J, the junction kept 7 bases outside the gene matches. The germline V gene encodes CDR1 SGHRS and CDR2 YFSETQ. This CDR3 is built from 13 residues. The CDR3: CASSLGRDRVWFF. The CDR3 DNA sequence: TGCGCCAGCAGCTTGGGGCGGGACAGGGTTTGGTTCTTC.

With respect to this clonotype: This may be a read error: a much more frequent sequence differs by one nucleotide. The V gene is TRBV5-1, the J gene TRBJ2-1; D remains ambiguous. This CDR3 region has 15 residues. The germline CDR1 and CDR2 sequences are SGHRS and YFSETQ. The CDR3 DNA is TGCGCCAGCAGCTTTTCCCCCAACTCCTACAATGAGCAGCTCTTC. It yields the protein CASSFSPNSYNEQLF.

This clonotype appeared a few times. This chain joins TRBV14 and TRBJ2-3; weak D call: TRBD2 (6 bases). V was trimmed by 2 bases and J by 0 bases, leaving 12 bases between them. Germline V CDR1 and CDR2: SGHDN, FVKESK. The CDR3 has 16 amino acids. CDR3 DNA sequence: TGTGCCAGCAGCCAACTGGCGGGATATAGCACAGATACGCAGTATTTT. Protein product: CASSQLAGYSTDTQYF.

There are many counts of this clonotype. As DNA, the CDR3 is TGTGCCAGCAGTCCTACAGGGGACCTGAACACCGGGGAGCTGTTTTTT. It translates to CASSPTGDLNTGELFF. The chain combines TRBV12-3 or TRBV12-4 with TRBJ2-2, with 7 bases lining up with TRBD1. The CDR3 length is 16 residues. The J segment lost 1 base and the V segment lost 5 bases, leaving 7 bases of the junction unmatched.

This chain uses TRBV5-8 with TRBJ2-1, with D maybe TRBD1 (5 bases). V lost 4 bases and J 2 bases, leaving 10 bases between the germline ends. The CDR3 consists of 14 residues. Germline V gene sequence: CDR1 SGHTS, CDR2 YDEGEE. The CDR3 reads CASSPIGAYNEQFF. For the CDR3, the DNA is TGTGCCAGCAGCCCCATAGGGGCCTACAATGAGCAGTTCTTC.

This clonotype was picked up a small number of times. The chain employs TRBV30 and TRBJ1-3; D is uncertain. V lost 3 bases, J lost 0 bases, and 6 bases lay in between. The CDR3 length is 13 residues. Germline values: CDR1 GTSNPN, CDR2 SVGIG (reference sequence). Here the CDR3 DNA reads TGTGCCTGGAGCTCAAACTCTGGAAACACCATATATTTT. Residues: CAWSSNSGNTIYF.

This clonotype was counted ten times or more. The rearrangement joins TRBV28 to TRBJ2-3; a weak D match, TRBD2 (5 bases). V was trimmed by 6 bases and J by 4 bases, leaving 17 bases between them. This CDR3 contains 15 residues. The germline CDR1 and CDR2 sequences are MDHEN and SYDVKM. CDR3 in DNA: TGTGCCAGCAGGCCAGCGGCCTGGGCGTCAGATACGCAGTATTTT. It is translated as CASRPAAWASDTQYF.

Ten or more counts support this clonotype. CDR3 in amino acids: CSARGAGGGTEAFF. CDR3 DNA sequence: TGCAGTGCTAGAGGCGCAGGGGGAGGTACTGAAGCTTTCTTT. The chain carries TRBV20-1 and TRBJ1-1; 7 bases line up with TRBD1. With 1 base clipped from V and 5 bases from J, the junction kept 7 bases outside the gene matches. The CDR3 has 14 residues. The germline CDR1 and CDR2 sequences are DFQATT and SNEGSKA (reference sequence).